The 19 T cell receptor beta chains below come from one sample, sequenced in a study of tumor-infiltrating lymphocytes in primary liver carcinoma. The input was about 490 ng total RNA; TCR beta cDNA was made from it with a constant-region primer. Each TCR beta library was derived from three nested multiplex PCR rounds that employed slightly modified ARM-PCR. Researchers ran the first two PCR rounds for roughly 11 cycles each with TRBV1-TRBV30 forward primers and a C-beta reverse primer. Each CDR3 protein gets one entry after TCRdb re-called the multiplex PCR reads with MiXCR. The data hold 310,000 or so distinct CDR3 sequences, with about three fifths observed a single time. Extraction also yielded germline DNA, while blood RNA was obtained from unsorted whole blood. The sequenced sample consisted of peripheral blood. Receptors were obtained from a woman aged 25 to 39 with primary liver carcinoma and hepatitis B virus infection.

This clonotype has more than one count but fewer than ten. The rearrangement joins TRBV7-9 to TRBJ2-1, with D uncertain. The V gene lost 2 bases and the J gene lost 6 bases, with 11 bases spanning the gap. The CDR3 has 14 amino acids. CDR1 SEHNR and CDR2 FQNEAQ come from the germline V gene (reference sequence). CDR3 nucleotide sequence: TGTGCCAGCAGCTTATTCACCGCTGCCAATGAGCAGTTCTTC. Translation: CASSLFTAANEQFF.

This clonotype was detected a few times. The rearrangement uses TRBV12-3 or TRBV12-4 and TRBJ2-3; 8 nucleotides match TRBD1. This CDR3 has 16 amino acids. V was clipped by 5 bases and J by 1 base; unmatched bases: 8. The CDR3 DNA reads TGTGCCAGCAGTAGGAGACAGGGGACGGGCACAGATACGCAGTATTTT. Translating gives CASSRRQGTGTDTQYF.

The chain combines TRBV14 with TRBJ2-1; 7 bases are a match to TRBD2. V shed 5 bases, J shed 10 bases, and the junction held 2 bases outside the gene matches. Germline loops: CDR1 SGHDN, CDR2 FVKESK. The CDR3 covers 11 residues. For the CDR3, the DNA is TGTGCCAGCAGCGCGGGGGAGGAGCAGTTCTTC. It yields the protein CASSAGEEQFF.

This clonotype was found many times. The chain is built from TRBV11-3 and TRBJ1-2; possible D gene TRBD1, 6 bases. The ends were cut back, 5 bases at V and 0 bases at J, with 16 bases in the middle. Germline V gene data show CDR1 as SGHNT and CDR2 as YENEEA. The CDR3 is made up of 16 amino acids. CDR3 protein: CASSHDGQSSNYGYTF. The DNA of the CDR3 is TGTGCCAGCAGCCACGACGGACAGTCCTCTAACTATGGCTACACCTTC.

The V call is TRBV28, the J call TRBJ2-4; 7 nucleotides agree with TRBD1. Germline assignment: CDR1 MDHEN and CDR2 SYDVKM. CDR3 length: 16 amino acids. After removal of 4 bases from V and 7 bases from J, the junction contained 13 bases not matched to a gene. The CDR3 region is CASSSTGRGFNNIQYF. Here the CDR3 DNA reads TGTGCCAGCAGTTCGACAGGGAGAGGGTTCAATAACATTCAGTACTTC.

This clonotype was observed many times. CDR3 in DNA: TGCAGCGTTGCCTCTCCCGGGGGCGGATACGAGCAGTACTTC. Translated, it gives CSVASPGGGYEQYF. The J gene is TRBJ2-7, the V gene TRBV29-1; TRBD1 or TRBD2 may be the D gene (6 bases each). V was pared by 4 bases and J by 4 bases, with 17 bases between. The CDR3 is made up of 14 amino acids. In germline, CDR1 is SQVTM, CDR2 ANQGSEA.

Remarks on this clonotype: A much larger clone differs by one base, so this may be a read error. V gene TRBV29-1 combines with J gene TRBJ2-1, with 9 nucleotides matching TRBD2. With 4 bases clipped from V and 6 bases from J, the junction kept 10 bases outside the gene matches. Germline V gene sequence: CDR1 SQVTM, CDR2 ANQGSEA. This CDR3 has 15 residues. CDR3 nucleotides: TGCAGCGTTGTTACGGCGGGAGGGCCGTCCAATGAGCAGTTCTTC. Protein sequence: CSVVTAGGPSNEQFF.

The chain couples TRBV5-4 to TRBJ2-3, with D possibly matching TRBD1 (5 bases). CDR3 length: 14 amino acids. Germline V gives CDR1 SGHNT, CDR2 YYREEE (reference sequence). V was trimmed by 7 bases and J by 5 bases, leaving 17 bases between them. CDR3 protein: CASRGAGQRDTQYF. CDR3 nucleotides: TGTGCCAGCCGTGGGGCAGGGCAGAGAGATACGCAGTATTTT. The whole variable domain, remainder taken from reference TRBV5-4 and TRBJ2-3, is ETGVTQSPTHLIKTRGQQVTLRCSSQSGHNTVSWYQQALGQGPQFIFQYYREEENGRGNFPPRFSGLQFPNYSSELNVNALELDDSALYLCASRGAGQRDTQYFGPGTRLTVL.

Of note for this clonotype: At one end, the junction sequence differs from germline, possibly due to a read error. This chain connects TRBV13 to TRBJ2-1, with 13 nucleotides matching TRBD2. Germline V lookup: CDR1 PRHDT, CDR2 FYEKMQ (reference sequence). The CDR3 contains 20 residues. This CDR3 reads CASSALAGGPVQETYNEQSF. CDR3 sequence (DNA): TGTGCCAGCAGCGCACTAGCGGGAGGGCCCGTCCAAGAGACCTACAATGAGCAGTCCTTC.

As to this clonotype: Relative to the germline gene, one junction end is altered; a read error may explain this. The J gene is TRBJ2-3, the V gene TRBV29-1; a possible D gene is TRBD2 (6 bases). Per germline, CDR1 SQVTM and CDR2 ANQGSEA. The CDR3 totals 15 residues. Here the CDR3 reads CSVTLSGQSTDTQYF. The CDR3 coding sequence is TGCAGCGTCACCCTCAGCGGGCAGAGCACAGATACTCAGTATTTT.

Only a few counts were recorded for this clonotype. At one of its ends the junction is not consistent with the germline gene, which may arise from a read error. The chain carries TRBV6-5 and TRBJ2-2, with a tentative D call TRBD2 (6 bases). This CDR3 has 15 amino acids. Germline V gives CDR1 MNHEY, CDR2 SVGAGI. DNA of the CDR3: TGTGCTAGCAGTATTAGCGGATTGAACACCAGGGAGCTGTTTTTT. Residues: CASSISGLNTRELFF.

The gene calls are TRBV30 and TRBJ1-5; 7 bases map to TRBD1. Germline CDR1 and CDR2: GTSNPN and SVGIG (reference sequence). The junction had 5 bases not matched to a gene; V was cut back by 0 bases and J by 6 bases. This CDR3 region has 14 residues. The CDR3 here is CAWSVQGFAQPQHF. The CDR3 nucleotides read TGTGCCTGGAGTGTACAGGGGTTTGCTCAGCCCCAGCATTTT.

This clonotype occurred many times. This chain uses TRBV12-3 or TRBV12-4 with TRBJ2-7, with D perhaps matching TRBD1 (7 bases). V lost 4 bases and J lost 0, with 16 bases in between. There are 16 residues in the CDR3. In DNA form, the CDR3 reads TGTGCCAGCAGTTCCCAGGGGGGCGGCCCCTCCTACGAGCAGTACTTC. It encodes CASSSQGGGPSYEQYF.

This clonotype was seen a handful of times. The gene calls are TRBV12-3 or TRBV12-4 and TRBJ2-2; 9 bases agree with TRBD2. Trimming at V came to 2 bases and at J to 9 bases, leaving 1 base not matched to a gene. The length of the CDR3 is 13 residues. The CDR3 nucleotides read TGTGCCAGCAGTTTACTAGCGGGACGGGAGCTGTTTTTT. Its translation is CASSLLAGRELFF.

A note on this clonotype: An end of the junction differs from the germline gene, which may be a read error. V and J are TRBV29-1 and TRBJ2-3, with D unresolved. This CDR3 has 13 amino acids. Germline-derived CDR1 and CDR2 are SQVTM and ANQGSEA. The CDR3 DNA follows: TGCATCGTTGAATACGGTAGGACAGATACGCAGTATTTT. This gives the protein CIVEYGRTDTQYF.

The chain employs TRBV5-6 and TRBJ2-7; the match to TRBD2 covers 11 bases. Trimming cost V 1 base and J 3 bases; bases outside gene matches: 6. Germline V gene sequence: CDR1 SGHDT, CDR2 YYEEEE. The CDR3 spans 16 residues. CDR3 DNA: TGTGCCAGCAGCTTGCGAACTAGCGGGGGACGCTACGAGCAGTACTTC. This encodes CASSLRTSGGRYEQYF.

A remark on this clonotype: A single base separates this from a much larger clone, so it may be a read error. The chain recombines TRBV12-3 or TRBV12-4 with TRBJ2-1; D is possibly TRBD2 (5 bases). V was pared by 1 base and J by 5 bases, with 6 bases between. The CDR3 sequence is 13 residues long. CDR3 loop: CASSLEGDNEQFF. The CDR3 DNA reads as TGTGCCAGCAGTTTAGAGGGAGACAATGAGCAGTTCTTC.

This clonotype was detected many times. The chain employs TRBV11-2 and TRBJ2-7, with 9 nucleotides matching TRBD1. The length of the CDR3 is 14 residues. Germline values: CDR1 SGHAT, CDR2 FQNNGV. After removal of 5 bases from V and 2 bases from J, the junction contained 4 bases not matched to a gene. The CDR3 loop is CASSTRQGAYEQYF. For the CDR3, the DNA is TGTGCCAGCAGCACTCGACAGGGGGCCTACGAGCAGTACTTC.

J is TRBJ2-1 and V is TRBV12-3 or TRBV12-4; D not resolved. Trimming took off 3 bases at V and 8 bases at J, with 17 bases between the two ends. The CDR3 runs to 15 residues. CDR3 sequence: CASSFLLCHGDEQFF. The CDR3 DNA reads TGTGCCAGCAGTTTTCTCCTCTGTCATGGGGATGAGCAGTTCTTC.